This T cell receptor beta chain originates from a study of control samples from healthy donors and cancer patients. Some clones are missing from TCRdb's copy, which holds only in-frame ones; the method was immunoSEQ multiplex PCR. The data hold approximately 100,000 clones, with over 85% observed a single time. V lost 8 bases and J lost 5; bases outside the gene matches: 11. Germline V gives CDR1 MDHEN, CDR2 SYDVKM. The CDR3 runs to 15 residues. The sample comprised blood. The chain has TRBV28 and TRBJ1-5, with 8 bases that match TRBD1. The TCR comes from a human donor in good health. The donor label of this sample is uncertain. The CDR3 spells CASWERTGLYQPQHF. In DNA, the CDR3 is TGTGCCAGCTGGGAGAGGACAGGGCTATATCAGCCCCAGCATTTT.